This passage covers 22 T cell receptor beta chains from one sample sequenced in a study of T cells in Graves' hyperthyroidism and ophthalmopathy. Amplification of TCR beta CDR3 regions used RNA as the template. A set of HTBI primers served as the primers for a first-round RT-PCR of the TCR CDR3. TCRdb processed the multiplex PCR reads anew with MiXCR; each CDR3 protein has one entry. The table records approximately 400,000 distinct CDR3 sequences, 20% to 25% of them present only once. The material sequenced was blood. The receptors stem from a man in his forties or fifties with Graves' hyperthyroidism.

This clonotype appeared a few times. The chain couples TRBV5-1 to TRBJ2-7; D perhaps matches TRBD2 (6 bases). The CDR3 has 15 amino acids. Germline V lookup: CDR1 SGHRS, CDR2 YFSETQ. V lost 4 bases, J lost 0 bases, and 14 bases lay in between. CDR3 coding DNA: TGCGCCAGCAGCCCCCCGGAGGGCATCTCCTACGAGCAGTACTTC. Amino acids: CASSPPEGISYEQYF.

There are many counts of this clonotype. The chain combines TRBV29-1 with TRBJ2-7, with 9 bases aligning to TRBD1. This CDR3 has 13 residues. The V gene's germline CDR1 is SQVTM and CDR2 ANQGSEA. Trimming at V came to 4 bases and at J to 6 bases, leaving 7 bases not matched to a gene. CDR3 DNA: TGCAGCGTTGTAAGGACAGGGGTTACCGAGCAGTACTTC. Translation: CSVVRTGVTEQYF.

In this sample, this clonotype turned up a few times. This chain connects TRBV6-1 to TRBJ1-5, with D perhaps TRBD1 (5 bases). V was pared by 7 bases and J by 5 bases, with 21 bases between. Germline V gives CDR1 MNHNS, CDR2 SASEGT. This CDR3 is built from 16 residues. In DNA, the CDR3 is TGTGCCAGCAACTTAAACGGGGCCACAACTTATCAGCCCCAGCATTTT. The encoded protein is CASNLNGATTYQPQHF.

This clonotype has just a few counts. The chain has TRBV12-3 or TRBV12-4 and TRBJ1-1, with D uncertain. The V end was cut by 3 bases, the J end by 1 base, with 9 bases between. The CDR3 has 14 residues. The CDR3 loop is CASSLTQTNTEAFF. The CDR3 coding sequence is TGTGCCAGCAGTTTGACCCAGACGAACACTGAAGCTTTCTTT.

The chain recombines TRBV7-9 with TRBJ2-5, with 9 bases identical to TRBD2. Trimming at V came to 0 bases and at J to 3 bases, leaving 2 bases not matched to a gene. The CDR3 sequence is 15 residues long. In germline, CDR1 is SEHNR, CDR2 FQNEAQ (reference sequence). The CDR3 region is CASSLARTSEETQYF. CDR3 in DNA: TGTGCCAGCAGCTTAGCGCGGACTAGCGAAGAGACCCAGTACTTC.

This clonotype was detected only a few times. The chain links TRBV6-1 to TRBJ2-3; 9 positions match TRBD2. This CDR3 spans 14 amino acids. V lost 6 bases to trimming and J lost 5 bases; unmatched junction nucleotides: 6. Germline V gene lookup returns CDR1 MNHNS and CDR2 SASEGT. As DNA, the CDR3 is TGTGCCAGCAGGGATAGCGGGAGAGTAGATACGCAGTATTTT. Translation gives CASRDSGRVDTQYF.

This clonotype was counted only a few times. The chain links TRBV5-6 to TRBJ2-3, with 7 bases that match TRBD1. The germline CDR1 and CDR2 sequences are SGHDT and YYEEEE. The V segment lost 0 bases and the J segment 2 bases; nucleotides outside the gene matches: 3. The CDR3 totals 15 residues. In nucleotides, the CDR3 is TGTGCCAGCAGCTTGGGGACAGGCCCCACAGATACGCAGTATTTT. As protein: CASSLGTGPTDTQYF.

CDR3 residues: CSAWSPSREETQYF. As DNA, the CDR3 is TGCAGTGCCTGGTCCCCCTCCAGGGAGGAGACCCAGTACTTC. The chain links TRBV20-1 to TRBJ2-5, with D perhaps matching TRBD1 or TRBD2 (5 bases each). V lost 6 bases, J lost 5 bases, and 19 bases lay in between. Germline CDR1 reads DFQATT; CDR2 reads SNEGSKA (reference sequence). This CDR3 has 14 residues.

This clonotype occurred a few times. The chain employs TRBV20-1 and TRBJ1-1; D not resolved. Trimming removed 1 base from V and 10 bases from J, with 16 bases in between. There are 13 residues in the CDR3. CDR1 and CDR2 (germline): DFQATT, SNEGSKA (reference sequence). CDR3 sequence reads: CSARANSRAGAFF. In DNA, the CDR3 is TGCAGTGCTAGAGCAAATTCGCGTGCGGGAGCTTTCTTT.

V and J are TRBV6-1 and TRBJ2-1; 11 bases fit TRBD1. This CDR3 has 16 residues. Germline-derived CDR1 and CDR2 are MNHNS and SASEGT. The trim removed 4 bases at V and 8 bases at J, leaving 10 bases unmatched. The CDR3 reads CASSASWGQGVHEQFF. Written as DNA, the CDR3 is TGTGCCAGCAGTGCTAGCTGGGGACAGGGGGTACATGAGCAGTTCTTC.

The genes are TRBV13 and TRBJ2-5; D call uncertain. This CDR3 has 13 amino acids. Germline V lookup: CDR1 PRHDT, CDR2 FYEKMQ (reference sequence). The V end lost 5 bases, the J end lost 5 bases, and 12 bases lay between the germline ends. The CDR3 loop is CASSTPAAETQYF. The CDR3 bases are TGTGCCAGCAGCACCCCAGCCGCGGAGACCCAGTACTTC.

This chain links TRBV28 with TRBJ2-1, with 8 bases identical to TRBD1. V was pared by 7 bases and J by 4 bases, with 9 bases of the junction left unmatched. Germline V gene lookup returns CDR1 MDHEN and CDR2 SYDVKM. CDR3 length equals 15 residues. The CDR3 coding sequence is TGTGCCAGCACCTTCAGGGACAGGAGATACAATGAGCAGTTCTTC. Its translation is CASTFRDRRYNEQFF.

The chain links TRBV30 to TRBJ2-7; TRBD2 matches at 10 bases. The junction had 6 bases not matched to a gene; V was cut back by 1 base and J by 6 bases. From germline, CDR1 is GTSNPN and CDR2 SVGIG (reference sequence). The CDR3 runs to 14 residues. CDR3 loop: CAWSGLAGAPEQYF. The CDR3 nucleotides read TGTGCCTGGAGTGGCCTAGCGGGAGCACCCGAGCAGTACTTC.

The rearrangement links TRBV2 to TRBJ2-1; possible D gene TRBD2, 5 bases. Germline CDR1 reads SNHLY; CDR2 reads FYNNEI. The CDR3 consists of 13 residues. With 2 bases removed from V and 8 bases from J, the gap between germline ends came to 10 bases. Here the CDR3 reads CASSELGSDEQFF. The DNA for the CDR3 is TGTGCCAGCAGTGAACTGGGGAGCGATGAGCAGTTCTTC.

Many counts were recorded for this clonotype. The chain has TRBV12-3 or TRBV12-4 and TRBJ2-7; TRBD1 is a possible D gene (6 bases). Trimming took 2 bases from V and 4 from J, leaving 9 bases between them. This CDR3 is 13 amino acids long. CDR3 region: CASSLLGGYEQYF. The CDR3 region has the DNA TGTGCCAGCAGTTTACTAGGGGGTTACGAGCAGTACTTC.

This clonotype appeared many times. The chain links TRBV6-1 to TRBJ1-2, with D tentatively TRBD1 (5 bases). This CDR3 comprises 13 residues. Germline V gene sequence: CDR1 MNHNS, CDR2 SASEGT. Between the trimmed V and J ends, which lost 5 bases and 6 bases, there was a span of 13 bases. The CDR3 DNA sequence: TGTGCCAGCAGTCGGAAACAGGCAAATGGCTACACCTTC. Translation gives CASSRKQANGYTF.

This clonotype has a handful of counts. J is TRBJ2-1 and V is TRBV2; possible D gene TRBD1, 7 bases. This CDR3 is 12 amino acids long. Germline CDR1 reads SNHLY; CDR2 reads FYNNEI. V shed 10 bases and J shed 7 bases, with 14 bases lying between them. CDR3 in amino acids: CAIGGDRNEQFF. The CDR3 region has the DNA TGTGCCATAGGAGGGGACAGAAATGAGCAGTTCTTC.

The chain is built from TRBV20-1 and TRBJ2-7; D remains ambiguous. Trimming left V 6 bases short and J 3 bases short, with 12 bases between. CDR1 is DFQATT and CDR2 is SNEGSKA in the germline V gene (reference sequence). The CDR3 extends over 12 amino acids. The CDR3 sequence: CSADRPNYEQYF. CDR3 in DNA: TGCAGTGCAGATAGACCGAACTACGAGCAGTACTTC.

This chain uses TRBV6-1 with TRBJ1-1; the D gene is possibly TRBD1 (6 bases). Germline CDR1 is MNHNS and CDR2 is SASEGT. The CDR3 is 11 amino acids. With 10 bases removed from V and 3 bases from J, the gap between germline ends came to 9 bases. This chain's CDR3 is CATPGDTEAFF. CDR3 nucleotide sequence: TGTGCCACACCAGGGGACACTGAAGCTTTCTTT.

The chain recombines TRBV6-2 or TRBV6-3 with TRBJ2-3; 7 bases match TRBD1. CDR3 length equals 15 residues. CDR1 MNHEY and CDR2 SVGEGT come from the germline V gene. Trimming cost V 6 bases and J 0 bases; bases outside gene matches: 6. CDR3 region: CASRPWDSSTDTQYF. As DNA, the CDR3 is TGTGCCAGCAGGCCCTGGGACAGCAGCACAGATACGCAGTATTTT.

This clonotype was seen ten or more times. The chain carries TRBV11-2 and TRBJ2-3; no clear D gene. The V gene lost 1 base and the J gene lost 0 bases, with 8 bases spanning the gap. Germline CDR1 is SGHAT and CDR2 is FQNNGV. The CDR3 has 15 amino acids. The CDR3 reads CASSLVQASTDTQYF. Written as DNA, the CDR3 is TGTGCCAGCAGCTTAGTGCAGGCTAGCACAGATACGCAGTATTTT.

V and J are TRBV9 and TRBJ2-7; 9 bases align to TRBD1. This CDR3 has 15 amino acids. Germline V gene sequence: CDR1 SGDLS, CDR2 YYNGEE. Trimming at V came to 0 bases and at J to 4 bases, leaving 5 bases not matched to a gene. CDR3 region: CASSVATGQGYEQYF. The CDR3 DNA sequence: TGTGCCAGCAGCGTAGCTACGGGACAGGGATACGAGCAGTACTTC.